Listed here is a single TCR beta chain. Its antigen is unidentified. CDR1 and CDR2 (germline): MDHEN, SYDVKM. The CDR3 runs to 16 residues. The V segment lost 2 bases and the J segment 4 bases; nucleotides outside the gene matches: 7. The PCR made use of 60 Vbeta and 13 Jbeta primers. Produced via immunoSEQ multiplex PCR; TCRdb's table is partial and in-frame only. The data contain 150,000 to 200,000 clones, about four fifths of them seen just once; the ten biggest clones take up 4.5% to 7.5%. The record originates from a study of cytomegalovirus exposure and HLA in healthy donors. Study-wide results and caveats: In a later analysis, productive TCRs from donors in an Asian-associated ancestry cluster reportedly carried fewer N-insertions than the cohort mean.

The rearrangement links TRBV28 to TRBJ2-5; 10 positions match TRBD2. This TCR was sampled from a woman aged 30 to 39 in good health and CMV-seropositive. The specimen sequenced was PBMCs. CDR3 DNA: TGTGCCAGCAGTTTAGTTGGACTAGCGGAGTCAGAGACCCAGTACTTC. Its protein product is CASSLVGLAESETQYF.